This entry is about one T cell receptor beta chain. The CDR3 has 13 residues. CDR1 and CDR2 (germline): MNHEY, SVGAGI. Trimming stripped 7 bases from V and 3 bases from J, with 12 bases between. The data stem from a study of blood T cell repertoires in COVID-19. Study-wide context: Samples taken during acute and convalescent COVID-19 were collected in the United States, Italy and Spain.

As processed by the authors: From reference gene primer amplification, estimates of nucleated cell counts were derived. Libraries were prepared by immunoSEQ multiplex PCR; TCRdb keeps only in-frame clonotypes and omits some of them. V and J calls and clone size are those listed in that table; D and trimming were worked out from the DNA. This sample has 200,000 to 250,000 clones; 75% to 85% occur once, and the top ten carry roughly 1.3%. This clonotype originated in a woman in her 30s with COVID-19, enrolled during active disease. V gene TRBV6-5 combines with J gene TRBJ1-2, with TRBD1 as a possible D gene (6 bases). The sample taken for sequencing was peripheral blood. The DNA for the CDR3 is TGTGCCAGCACAGGGGAAGGGGACTATGGCTACACCTTC. Amino acids: CASTGEGDYGYTF.